These 20 T cell receptor beta chains were sequenced from one sample in a study of blood T cell repertoires in COVID-19 (dated by TCRdb to 2020 to 2021). Receptor amplification or capture employed the immunoSEQ multiplex PCR assay. TCRdb holds this immuneACCESS table with in-frame rearrangements only. Some clones are missing; in checked studies, unresolved V genes explain under half, and the rest has no known cause. The sample table contains roughly 97,000 clones; only one count was recorded for 87% of them. The ten largest clones capture about 16% of the sample. Sequences were obtained from peripheral blood. These receptors came from a man between 45 and 60 years old with acute or convalescent COVID-19.

V usage is TRBV6-2 or TRBV6-3 and J usage is TRBJ2-7; 7 bases agree with TRBD1. V lost 5 bases to trimming and J lost 3 bases; unmatched junction nucleotides: 7. From germline, CDR1 is MNHEY and CDR2 SVGEGT. The CDR3 is 14 amino acids. The CDR3 spells CASSPWDRHYEQYF. Here the CDR3 DNA reads TGTGCCAGCAGTCCGTGGGACAGACACTACGAGCAGTACTTC.

The chain links TRBV7-2 to TRBJ2-5, with D uncertain. Germline V gene sequence: CDR1 SGHTA, CDR2 FQGNSA. V was clipped by 6 bases and J by 5 bases, with 16 bases between them. CDR3 length equals 14 residues. The CDR3 region has the DNA TGTGCCAGCAGACTCGCGGCCCCGCGGGAGACCCAGTACTTC. Translation gives CASRLAAPRETQYF.

The rearrangement uses TRBV21-1 and TRBJ1-1; the table assigns TRBD1, which was not confirmed against the DNA. TRBV21-1 is classified as a pseudogene. This CDR3 has 16 amino acids. This CDR3 is CASSKGRGHRGTEAFF. For the CDR3, the DNA is TGTGCCAGCAGCAAAGGTAGGGGGCACAGGGGAACTGAAGCTTTCTTT.

J is TRBJ2-7 and V is TRBV2; D may be TRBD2 (6 bases). Germline V gene lookup returns CDR1 SNHLY and CDR2 FYNNEI. The V end was cut by 1 base, the J end by 2 bases, with 9 bases between. The CDR3 length is 14 residues. The CDR3 sequence: CASSEVGGAYEQYF. As DNA, the CDR3 is TGTGCCAGCAGTGAAGTGGGGGGAGCCTACGAGCAGTACTTC.

This clone was counted a single time. The chain combines TRBV6-5 with TRBJ2-7; 7 nucleotides line up with TRBD1. V was clipped by 4 bases and J by 6 bases; unmatched bases: 6. The CDR3 totals 13 residues. Germline CDR1 MNHEY, CDR2 SVGAGI. The chain's CDR3 is CASSSDRAREQYF. Written as DNA, the CDR3 is TGTGCCAGCAGTTCTGACAGGGCCCGCGAGCAGTACTTC.

The rearrangement joins TRBV20-1 to TRBJ2-1; TRBD2 is a possible D gene (5 bases). CDR1 and CDR2 (germline): DFQATT, SNEGSKA (reference sequence). The CDR3 loop spans 15 amino acids. The germline V and J ends were trimmed by 3 bases and 4 bases, with 16 bases remaining between them. The CDR3 loop reads CSASDWSRRYNEQFF. In DNA, the CDR3 is TGCAGTGCTAGTGACTGGTCTAGGAGGTACAATGAGCAGTTCTTC.

This clone was observed once. The chain has TRBV30 and TRBJ2-7; a weak D match, TRBD2 (5 bases). V dropped 3 bases and J dropped 2 bases, with 14 bases sitting between them. The CDR3 runs 14 residues. Germline loops: CDR1 GTSNPN, CDR2 SVGIG (reference sequence). Here the CDR3 DNA reads TGTGCCTGGAGCTGGGGAGTTCAGACCTACGAGCAGTACTTC. Its translation is CAWSWGVQTYEQYF.

The rearrangement joins TRBV5-5 to TRBJ2-2; 10 bases are a match to TRBD2. The CDR3 is 18 residues long. From germline, CDR1 is SGHKS and CDR2 YYEKEE (reference sequence). V trimming: 2 bases; J trimming: 2 bases; junction bases outside the gene matches: 9. The DNA for the CDR3 is TGTGCCAGCAGCTTCAATCTAGCGGGAGTTGAAAACACCGGGGAGCTGTTTTTT. This encodes CASSFNLAGVENTGELFF.

This chain links TRBV10-1 with TRBJ2-1, with TRBD2 matching over 7 bases. The V gene's germline CDR1 is WNHNN and CDR2 SYGVQD (reference sequence). The CDR3 has 14 residues. V lost 0 bases, J lost 8 bases, and 4 bases stayed unmatched. The CDR3 DNA reads as TGCGCCAGCAGTGAGTCGGGTAGCGGGCATGAGCAGTTCTTC. This translates into CASSESGSGHEQFF.

The rearrangement uses TRBV5-1 and TRBJ2-4, with D maybe TRBD2 (5 bases). Germline V gene data show CDR1 as SGHRS and CDR2 as YFSETQ. Trimming removed 4 bases at V and 9 bases at J, with 14 bases between. This CDR3 has 13 residues. The CDR3 DNA follows: TGCGCCAGCAGCCCAGACCAAGAGGGCATTCAGTACTTC. It yields the protein CASSPDQEGIQYF.

This sequence joins TRBV18 and TRBJ1-1, with no clear D. Trimming took off 4 bases at V and 2 bases at J, with 14 bases between the two ends. Per germline, CDR1 KGHSH and CDR2 LQKENI. The CDR3 has 15 residues. This chain's CDR3 is CASSLLGTSNTEAFF. CDR3 sequence (DNA): TGTGCCAGCTCACTTCTAGGTACAAGCAACACTGAAGCTTTCTTT.

The chain recombines TRBV2 with TRBJ2-3, with 7 bases lining up with TRBD1. After removal of 6 bases from V and 4 bases from J, the junction contained 4 bases not matched to a gene. Germline CDR1 SNHLY, CDR2 FYNNEI. The CDR3 is 13 residues long. The CDR3 region is CASRNRGSDTQYF. The CDR3 DNA is TGTGCCAGCAGAAACAGGGGTTCAGATACGCAGTATTTT.

The rearrangement uses TRBV7-9 and TRBJ1-5; D not resolved. The germline gives CDR1 SEHNR, CDR2 FQNEAQ (reference sequence). V was shortened by 4 bases and J by 1 base, with 11 bases between the two germline ends. The CDR3 runs to 15 residues. CDR3 amino acids: CASSSGDISNQPQHF. DNA for the CDR3: TGTGCCAGCAGCTCCGGCGACATAAGCAATCAGCCCCAGCATTTT.

This chain joins TRBV28 and TRBJ1-5; the D gene is possibly TRBD1 (5 bases). Germline V CDR1 and CDR2: MDHEN, SYDVKM. The CDR3 extends over 16 amino acids. Trimming pared 3 bases from V and 1 base from J, leaving 13 bases between. Here the CDR3 reads CASSFSSGGSNQPQHF. CDR3 coding DNA: TGTGCCAGCAGTTTCTCCTCGGGGGGAAGCAATCAGCCCCAGCATTTT.

The CDR3, as DNA: TGCGCCAGCAGCCCGGGGACAGTCTCTGAAGCTTTCTTT. Encoded protein: CASSPGTVSEAFF. The V and J genes are TRBV4-1 and TRBJ1-1; 7 nucleotides agree with TRBD1. Germline V lookup: CDR1 MGHRA, CDR2 YSYEKL. This CDR3 has 13 residues. V was pared by 4 bases and J by 6 bases, with 5 bases of the junction left unmatched.

The V call is TRBV7-8, the J call TRBJ1-2; D possibly corresponds to TRBD1 (6 bases). Germline V gene data show CDR1 as SGHVS and CDR2 as FQNEAQ. The CDR3 extends over 14 amino acids. The V and J ends lost 1 base and 4 bases respectively, with 10 bases between them. CDR3 residues: CASSLGQGLYGYTF. Written as DNA, the CDR3 is TGTGCCAGCAGCTTAGGCCAGGGGCTCTATGGCTACACCTTC.

The chain links TRBV28 to TRBJ2-7; 10 bases align to TRBD2. The trim removed 3 bases at V and 2 bases at J, leaving 7 bases unmatched. CDR3 size: 16 residues. Germline lookup yields CDR1 MDHEN and CDR2 SYDVKM. The CDR3 bases are TGTGCCAGCAGTTTCGGGCTAGCGGGAGCAGCCTACGAGCAGTACTTC. It specifies CASSFGLAGAAYEQYF.

This clone has just one count. The rearrangement uses TRBV18 and TRBJ2-6; D remains ambiguous. Germline values: CDR1 KGHSH, CDR2 LQKENI. V shed 3 bases and J shed 3 bases, with 9 bases lying between them. The CDR3 has 15 amino acids. The CDR3 nucleotides are TGTGCCAGCTCACCTTCCCTCGGTGGGGCCAACGTCCTGACTTTC. This codes for CASSPSLGGANVLTF. The full variable domain, rest sourced from reference TRBV18 and TRBJ2-6, is NAGVMQNPRHLVRRRGQEARLRCSPMKGHSHVYWYRQLPEEGLKFMVYLQKENIIDESGMPKERFSAEFPKEGPSILRIQQVVRGDSAAYFCASSPSLGGANVLTFGAGSRLTVL.

The chain combines TRBV6-1 with TRBJ1-3, with TRBD1 identical over 7 bases. Trimming took 2 bases from V and 2 from J; bases not matched to a gene: 6. This CDR3 has 16 amino acids. Germline V CDR1 and CDR2: MNHNS, SASEGT. This CDR3 is CASSEIWGQTGNTIYF. In nucleotides, the CDR3 is TGTGCCAGCAGTGAAATCTGGGGACAGACTGGAAACACCATATATTTT.

This rearrangement joins TRBV6-5 to TRBJ2-1, with D maybe TRBD2 (6 bases). In germline, CDR1 is MNHEY, CDR2 SVGAGI. V lost 6 bases and J lost 4, with 13 bases in between. The CDR3 has 14 amino acids. In nucleotides, the CDR3 is TGTGCCAGCAGCCGGGGACTTGGGTACAATGAGCAGTTCTTC. It encodes CASSRGLGYNEQFF.